This passage covers 15 T cell receptor beta chains from one sample sequenced in a study of blood T cells in healthy people across ages. A sample-barcoded 5' primer and a J-beta primer mix were used in a second PCR of roughly 6 to 12 cycles. TCRdb reprocessed the 5' RACE reads with MiXCR, giving one entry per CDR3 protein. The sample records roughly 800,000 distinct CDR3 sequences, about 62% being singletons. Sequencing was performed on blood. The source is a man aged 30 to 39 in good health.

J is TRBJ2-1 and V is TRBV28; D might be TRBD2 (6 bases). Trimming took off 11 bases at V and 4 bases at J, with 15 bases between the two ends. There are 13 residues in the CDR3. Germline assignment: CDR1 MDHEN and CDR2 SYDVKM. The CDR3, as DNA: TGTGCCGTCAGCGCGGGAAGGTACAATGAGCAGTTCTTC. As protein: CAVSAGRYNEQFF.

This clonotype has at least ten counts. J is TRBJ2-7 and V is TRBV5-5; no firm D call. Germline V gives CDR1 SGHKS, CDR2 YYEKEE (reference sequence). V was trimmed by 2 bases and J by 1 base, leaving 7 bases between them. The CDR3 consists of 13 residues. The DNA for the CDR3 is TGTGCCAGCAGCTTAGACGGTTCCTACGAGCAGTACTTC. It is translated as CASSLDGSYEQYF. Full variable domain (rest looked up from reference TRBV5-5 and TRBJ2-7): DAGVTQSPTHLIKTRGQQVTLRCSPISGHKSVSWYQQVLGQGPQFIFQYYEKEERGRGNFPDRFSARQFPNYSSELNVNALLLGDSALYLCASSLDGSYEQYFGPGTRLTVT.

The chain links TRBV28 to TRBJ2-2, with D perhaps assigned TRBD1 or TRBD2 (7 bases each). CDR1 MDHEN and CDR2 SYDVKM come from the germline V gene. V was shortened by 5 bases and J by 7 bases, with 11 bases between the two germline ends. CDR3 length: 13 amino acids. As DNA, the CDR3 is TGTGCCAGCAGTCCAGGGGGGGACGGGGAGCTGTTTTTT. As protein: CASSPGGDGELFF.

The V gene is TRBV14, the J gene TRBJ2-1; 13 bases fit TRBD2. V lost 4 bases to trimming and J lost 6 bases; unmatched junction nucleotides: 6. Germline CDR1 SGHDN, CDR2 FVKESK. CDR3 length: 16 amino acids. The CDR3 is CASSPRTSGRVNEQFF. In DNA form, the CDR3 reads TGTGCCAGCAGCCCCAGGACTAGCGGGAGAGTCAATGAGCAGTTCTTC.

V and J are TRBV27 and TRBJ1-1, with D possibly matching TRBD1 (5 bases). CDR3 size: 15 residues. The germline V gene has CDR1 MNHEY and CDR2 SMNVEV (reference sequence). Trimming cost V 5 bases and J 3 bases, with 16 bases left between them. The CDR3 region is CASSPLVGGHTEAFF. Here the CDR3 DNA reads TGTGCCAGCAGTCCCCTAGTGGGGGGACACACTGAAGCTTTCTTT.

This clonotype was picked up many times. This chain uses TRBV20-1 with TRBJ2-7, with 9 bases identical to TRBD2. The ends lost 2 bases at V and 2 bases at J; junction bases unmatched: 1. The CDR3 spans 13 residues. In germline, CDR1 is DFQATT, CDR2 SNEGSKA (reference sequence). CDR3 nucleotide sequence: TGCAGTGCTAGACTAGCGGGGACCTACGAGCAGTACTTC. Amino acid sequence: CSARLAGTYEQYF.

This sequence joins TRBV10-3 and TRBJ2-7; D gene uncertain. V lost 8 bases and J 7 bases, leaving 21 bases between the germline ends. The CDR3 contains 14 residues. Per germline, CDR1 ENHRY and CDR2 SYGVKD. The CDR3: CAIGEGNSYNEQYF. The CDR3 DNA reads TGTGCCATCGGAGAAGGGAACTCCTACAATGAGCAGTACTTC.

In this sample, this clonotype turned up a few times. The chain is built from TRBV27 and TRBJ2-7, with 7 bases lining up with TRBD2. J gave up 2 bases and V 6 bases, and 19 bases lay outside the gene matches. The CDR3 has 18 residues. Germline values: CDR1 MNHEY, CDR2 SMNVEV (reference sequence). The CDR3 is CASRREGGALVNTYEQYF. Here the CDR3 DNA reads TGTGCCAGCAGGAGGGAGGGAGGGGCCCTAGTTAATACCTACGAGCAGTACTTC.

In its sample, this clonotype was seen a few times. CDR3 residues: CASSLRQGFGYGYTF. DNA of the CDR3: TGTGCCAGCAGCTTACGACAGGGGTTCGGCTATGGCTACACCTTC. V and J are TRBV5-5 and TRBJ1-2, with 8 bases fitting TRBD1. This CDR3 has 15 amino acids. The germline V gene has CDR1 SGHKS and CDR2 YYEKEE (reference sequence). Losses at the gene ends were 2 bases for V and 4 bases for J; bases not matched to a gene: 7.

This clonotype was seen a handful of times. The V and J genes are TRBV3-1 and TRBJ2-2; no reliable D call. V was trimmed by 3 bases and J by 3 bases, leaving 8 bases between them. The CDR3 covers 14 residues. CDR1 LGHDT and CDR2 YNNKEL come from the germline V gene (reference sequence). The CDR3 spells CASSHQGYTGELFF. The DNA of the CDR3 is TGTGCCAGCAGCCATCAAGGGTACACCGGGGAGCTGTTTTTT.

This clonotype has a handful of counts. This chain joins TRBV20-1 and TRBJ2-5; no reliable D call. Germline CDR1 DFQATT, CDR2 SNEGSKA (reference sequence). There are 15 residues in the CDR3. The V end was cut by 1 base, the J end by 5 bases, with 17 bases between. The CDR3 loop is CSARGGGQLLETQYF. In DNA form, the CDR3 reads TGCAGTGCTAGAGGTGGTGGGCAGTTACTTGAGACCCAGTACTTC.

The chain carries TRBV20-1 and TRBJ1-6, with 11 bases aligning to TRBD1. The CDR3 runs 13 residues. Unmatched junction bases numbered 2, after V lost 5 bases and J lost 8 bases. Germline V gene lookup returns CDR1 DFQATT and CDR2 SNEGSKA (reference sequence). The CDR3 nucleotides read TGCAGTGCTCCGGGACAGGGGGATTCACCCCTCCACTTT. This gives the protein CSAPGQGDSPLHF.

The chain recombines TRBV18 with TRBJ2-6, with D perhaps assigned TRBD1 or TRBD2 (5 bases each). In germline, CDR1 is KGHSH, CDR2 LQKENI. The ends were cut back, 3 bases at V and 0 bases at J, with 9 bases in the middle. The CDR3 has 16 residues. Written as DNA, the CDR3 is TGTGCCAGCTCACCGGGACCGACCTCTGGGGCCAACGTCCTGACTTTC. Translated: CASSPGPTSGANVLTF.

The chain couples TRBV11-2 to TRBJ2-5, with D unresolved. Germline V gene sequence: CDR1 SGHAT, CDR2 FQNNGV. The CDR3 runs to 14 residues. Trimming removed 7 bases from V and 0 bases from J, with 12 bases in between. The CDR3 DNA is TGTGCCAGCACTCTATCAGGATACCAAGAGACCCAGTACTTC. Amino acid sequence: CASTLSGYQETQYF.

This clonotype was counted a single time. V and J are TRBV2 and TRBJ2-7; TRBD2 agrees at 12 bases. The J call may be mistaken, given a closer DNA end match to TRBJ2-5. The CDR3 length is 15 residues. The V gene's germline CDR1 is SNHLY and CDR2 FYNNEI. The CDR3 DNA sequence: TGTGCCAGCAGTGAACTTCTAGCGGGAGGGCAGACCCAGTACTTC. Translation gives CASSELLAGGQTQYF.